The 17 T cell receptor beta chains below all came from one sample that was sequenced in a study of T-cell memory formation after mild COVID-19. MiXCR, applied by TCRdb to the 5' RACE reads, yields one record per CDR3 protein. This sample carries roughly 200,000 distinct CDR3 sequences, 16% of them seen once, and the ten largest clones take roughly 2.1%. The specimen sequenced was PBMCs or a T cell subset sorted from them (not recorded which). The source of these receptors is an adult woman who had mild COVID-19 (a few samples of this study predate the infection). Cell type and time point are not known.

This clonotype has a handful of counts. The chain employs TRBV6-2 or TRBV6-3 and TRBJ2-7; TRBD1 agrees at 8 bases. This CDR3 comprises 15 residues. V shed 2 bases and J 3 bases; nucleotides not matched to a gene: 6. Germline lookup yields CDR1 MNHEY and CDR2 SVGEGT. CDR3 loop: CASSYPKGQGYEQYF. The CDR3, as DNA: TGTGCCAGCAGTTACCCGAAAGGACAGGGCTACGAGCAGTACTTC.

The CDR3 protein is CASSQGGGGFQYF. As DNA, the CDR3 is TGTGCCAGCAGCCAAGGAGGGGGGGGATTTCAGTACTTC. The V gene is TRBV3-1, the J gene TRBJ2-4; tentative D call: TRBD2 (7 bases). Germline loops: CDR1 LGHDT, CDR2 YNNKEL (reference sequence). The CDR3 totals 13 residues. Trimming removed 1 base from V and 11 bases from J, with 12 bases in between.

Written as DNA, the CDR3 is TGCGCCAGCAGCTTCGGAGGGAGTTCCTACGAGCAGTACTTC. Protein: CASSFGGSSYEQYF. The chain couples TRBV5-1 to TRBJ2-7, with a weak D call TRBD2 (6 bases). Trimming took off 2 bases at V and 1 base at J, with 10 bases between the two ends. The CDR3 covers 14 residues. The germline V gene has CDR1 SGHRS and CDR2 YFSETQ.

This clonotype appeared a single time. The junction differs from germline at one of its ends, possibly a read error. The chain links TRBV7-8 to TRBJ1-6; a weak D match, TRBD1 (5 bases). The CDR3 length is 14 residues. Per the germline V gene, CDR1 is SGHVS and CDR2 is FQNEAQ. The CDR3 DNA sequence: TGTGCCAGCAGCCCTAGTCGGGGGACTTCACCCATCCACTTT. Amino acids: CASSPSRGTSPIHF. Combining the CDR3 with reference TRBV7-8 and TRBJ1-6 gives the whole variable domain GAGVSQSPRYKVAKRGQDVALRCDPISGHVSLFWYQQALGQGPEFLTYFQNEAQLDKSGLPSDRFFAERPEGSVSTLKIQRTQQEDSAVYLCASSPSRGTSPIHFGNGTRLTVT.

This clonotype showed up just a few times. The V and J genes are TRBV21-1 and TRBJ2-2; TRBD1 is taken as the D call from the table, unchecked against the DNA. TRBV21-1 is a known pseudogene. This CDR3 is 14 amino acids long. The CDR3 reads CASSPRGRTGELFF. The DNA of the CDR3 is TGTGCCAGCAGTCCCAGGGGTCGGACCGGGGAGCTGTTTTTT.

This clonotype was detected only a few times. This chain joins TRBV2 and TRBJ2-7; weak D call: TRBD2 (6 bases). The CDR3 extends over 15 amino acids. Per the germline V gene, CDR1 is SNHLY and CDR2 is FYNNEI. V lost 7 bases to trimming and J lost 7 bases, with 23 bases between them. This chain's CDR3 is CASTHLEGSAGEQYF. CDR3 nucleotides: TGTGCCAGCACGCATTTGGAGGGTTCTGCAGGGGAGCAGTACTTC.

This clonotype was seen a few times. The genes are TRBV5-1 and TRBJ2-2; no reliable D call. Germline-derived CDR1 and CDR2 are SGHRS and YFSETQ. The CDR3 extends over 15 amino acids. Deletions cut 0 bases from V and 7 bases from J, with 13 bases between. For the CDR3, the DNA is TGCGCCAGCAGCTTGGGACACCGAGAAGTCGGGGAGCTGTTTTTT. Protein sequence: CASSLGHREVGELFF.

This clonotype was counted between two and nine times. This rearrangement joins TRBV5-1 to TRBJ2-3, with D possibly TRBD2 on 5 matching bases. Germline CDR1 and CDR2: SGHRS and YFSETQ. The CDR3 consists of 14 residues. V lost 1 base and J 6 bases, leaving 12 bases between the germline ends. The DNA of the CDR3 is TGCGCCAGCAGCTTGATGGCCGGGGAGGATACGCAGTATTTT. The encoded protein is CASSLMAGEDTQYF. Supplemented by reference TRBV5-1 and TRBJ2-3, the full variable domain reads KAGVTQTPRYLIKTRGQQVTLSCSPISGHRSVSWYQQTPGQGLQFLFEYFSETQRNKGNFPGRFSGRQFSNSRSEMNVSTLELGDSALYLCASSLMAGEDTQYFGPGTRLTVL.

The genes are TRBV4-3 and TRBJ2-4; tentatively, D is TRBD1 (6 bases). CDR1 and CDR2 from the germline V gene are LGHNA and YSLEER. This CDR3 has 16 amino acids. The V gene lost 4 bases and the J gene lost 7 bases, with 20 bases spanning the gap. The CDR3 loop reads CASSLYTGTTGNIQYF. CDR3 DNA: TGCGCCAGCAGCCTCTACACCGGGACAACCGGGAACATTCAGTACTTC.

This chain connects TRBV12-3 or TRBV12-4 to TRBJ2-7; D may be TRBD1 (6 bases). The CDR3 totals 15 residues. The ends were cut back, 6 bases at V and 0 bases at J, with 15 bases in the middle. This CDR3 is CASSLGQGPSYEQYF. The CDR3 region has the DNA TGTGCCAGCAGCCTAGGGCAGGGGCCCTCCTACGAGCAGTACTTC.

In its sample, this clonotype was seen a few times. This chain connects TRBV7-3 to TRBJ2-7; D possibly corresponds to TRBD1 (6 bases). The CDR3 has 14 residues. V was trimmed by 4 bases and J by 6 bases, leaving 16 bases between them. Germline V CDR1 and CDR2: SGHTA, FQGTGA. CDR3 in amino acids: CASSSGHGYCEQYF. The CDR3 coding sequence is TGTGCCAGCAGCTCGGGACACGGGTACTGCGAGCAGTACTTC.

This clonotype was seen only a few times. The genes are TRBV7-9 and TRBJ2-7; D is possibly TRBD2 (5 bases). From germline, CDR1 is SEHNR and CDR2 FQNEAQ (reference sequence). Trimming left V 3 bases short and J 5 bases short, with 17 bases between. The CDR3 extends over 15 amino acids. The CDR3 protein is CASSFWRLEYDEQYF. The CDR3, as DNA: TGTGCCAGCAGCTTCTGGAGGTTAGAATATGACGAGCAGTACTTC.

The V gene is TRBV12-3 or TRBV12-4, the J gene TRBJ2-3; D is possibly TRBD2 (7 bases). The CDR3 consists of 15 residues. The ends were cut back, 3 bases at V and 0 bases at J, with 10 bases in the middle. This chain's CDR3 is CASSFRGASTDTQYF. CDR3 DNA: TGTGCCAGCAGTTTCCGGGGGGCCAGCACAGATACGCAGTATTTT.

The chain joins TRBV20-1 to TRBJ2-1; TRBD2 might be the D (5 bases). V shed 6 bases and J shed 0 bases, with 15 bases lying between them. CDR3 length equals 15 residues. Per the germline V gene, CDR1 is DFQATT and CDR2 is SNEGSKA (reference sequence). The CDR3 loop reads CSAPERAGSYNEQFF. The CDR3 nucleotides are TGCAGTGCCCCAGAGAGGGCGGGCTCCTACAATGAGCAGTTCTTC.

This clonotype was observed a few times. V gene TRBV7-9 combines with J gene TRBJ2-1; 7 bases fit TRBD2. The CDR3 length is 13 residues. The germline V gene has CDR1 SEHNR and CDR2 FQNEAQ (reference sequence). Trimming cost V 5 bases and J 3 bases; bases outside gene matches: 1. The CDR3 region is CASSGGSYNEQFF. CDR3 coding DNA: TGTGCCAGCAGCGGCGGGAGCTACAATGAGCAGTTCTTC. Full variable domain (missing parts from reference TRBV7-9 and TRBJ2-1): DTGVSQNPRHKITKRGQNVTFRCDPISEHNRLYWYRQTLGQGPEFLTYFQNEAQLEKSRLLSDRFSAERPKGSFSTLEIQRTEQGDSAMYLCASSGGSYNEQFFGPGTRLTVL.

This clonotype was seen a few times. This rearrangement joins TRBV11-2 to TRBJ2-2; 9 bases map to TRBD2. J was trimmed by 8 bases and V by 3 bases; bases with no gene match: 4. Germline CDR1 is SGHAT and CDR2 is FQNNGV. The CDR3 has 14 amino acids. The CDR3, as DNA: TGTGCCAGCAGCTTTCCGGGACTAGCAGGGGAGCTGTTTTTT. Its translation: CASSFPGLAGELFF.

This clonotype was detected ten times or more. The CDR3 spells CASSIRGQNQETQYF. The CDR3 nucleotides are TGTGCCAGCAGCATTCGGGGACAGAACCAAGAGACCCAGTACTTC. V usage is TRBV7-9 and J usage is TRBJ2-5; 7 bases are shared with TRBD1. Trimming removed 5 bases from V and 0 bases from J; junction bases left unmatched: 6. The CDR3 extends over 15 amino acids. CDR1 and CDR2 (germline): SEHNR, FQNEAQ (reference sequence).